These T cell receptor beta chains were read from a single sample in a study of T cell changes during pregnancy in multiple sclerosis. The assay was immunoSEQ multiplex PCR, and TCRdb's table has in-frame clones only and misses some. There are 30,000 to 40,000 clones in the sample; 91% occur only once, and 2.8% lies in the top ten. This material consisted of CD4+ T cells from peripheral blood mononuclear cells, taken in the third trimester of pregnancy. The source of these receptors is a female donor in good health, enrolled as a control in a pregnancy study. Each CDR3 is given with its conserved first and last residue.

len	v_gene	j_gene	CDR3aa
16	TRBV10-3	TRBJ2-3	CAISESSLAATDTQYF
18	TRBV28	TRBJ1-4	CASSGLRDRGRGNEKLFF
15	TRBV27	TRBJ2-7	CASTRSSGATYEQYF
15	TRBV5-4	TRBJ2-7	CASSTYTRSSYEQYF
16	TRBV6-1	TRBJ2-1	CASSEAETGDHNEQFF
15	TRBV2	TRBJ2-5	CASSLVGDKSGTQYF
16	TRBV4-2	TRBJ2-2	CASSQVTSGNTGELFF
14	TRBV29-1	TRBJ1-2	CSVEPGTGVFGYTF
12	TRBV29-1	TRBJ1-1	CSDPYRDTEAFF
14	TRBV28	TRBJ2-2	CASSLPRYTGELFF
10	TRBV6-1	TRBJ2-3	CASNTGGQYF
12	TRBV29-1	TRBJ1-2	CSVALGDYGYTF
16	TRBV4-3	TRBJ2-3	CASSQVLAGDGDTQYF
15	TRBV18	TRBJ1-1	CASSPADGVDTEAFF
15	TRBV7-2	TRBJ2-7	CASSLVGGLASEQYF
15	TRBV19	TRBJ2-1	CASSSGRGAPNEQFF
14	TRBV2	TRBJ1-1	CASNKGGGTTEAFF
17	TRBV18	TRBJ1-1	CASSPSSVTGGRAEAFF
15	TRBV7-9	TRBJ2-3	CASSLGGGAADTQYF
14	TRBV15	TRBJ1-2	CATSRDLPYYGYTF
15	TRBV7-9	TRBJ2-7	CASSLVSGGHYEQYF
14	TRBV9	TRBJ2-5	CASSVLAGGETQYF
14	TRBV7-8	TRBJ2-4	CASSLSGGGDIQYF
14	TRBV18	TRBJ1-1	CASSLQDRGTEAFF
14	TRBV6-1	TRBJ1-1	CASSEDRVNTEAFF
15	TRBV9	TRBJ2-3	CASSPGLAGTDTQYF
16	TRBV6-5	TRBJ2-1	CASSYPGVAGEREQFF
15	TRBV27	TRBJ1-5	CASSPRDTLNQPQHF
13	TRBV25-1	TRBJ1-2	CASSAAGGAGYTF
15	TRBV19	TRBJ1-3	CASSFGTDSGNTIYF
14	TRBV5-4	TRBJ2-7	CASSWDREMGEQYF
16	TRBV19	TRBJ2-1	CASSRRLAGGWNEQFF
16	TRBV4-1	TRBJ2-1	CASRLGVSSSYNEQFF
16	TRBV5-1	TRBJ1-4	CASSVGPQGTNEKLFF
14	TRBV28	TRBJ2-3	CASSLGAGVDTQYF
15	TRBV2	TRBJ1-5	CASSRQELSNQPQHF
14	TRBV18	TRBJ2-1	CASSPQAGLNEQFF
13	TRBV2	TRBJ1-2	CAGTHDRKYGYTF
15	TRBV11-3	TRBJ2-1	CASSLRTSGTNEQFF
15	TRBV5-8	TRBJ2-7	CASSPGTSGTYEQYF